The 3 T cell receptor beta chains given below trace back to one sample, sequenced in a study of T cell responses to AZD1222 COVID-19 vaccine (TCRdb year 2021). Library preparation employed the immunoSEQ multiplex PCR assay. Here the immuneACCESS table is served through TCRdb, limited to in-frame sequences with V and J called. Missing clones are a known gap in these copies; in checked studies unresolved V genes cover under half, and the rest lacks a known reason. The sample includes 150,000 to 200,000 clones, with 94% observed a single time. About 0.64% of the sample comes from the top ten. The label giving this sample's time point can be read as: baseline before first vaccination. The starting material was peripheral blood, obtained on day 0 of AZD1222 vaccination. The source of these receptors is an adult in good health.

The chain couples TRBV18 to TRBJ1-2; D is unresolved. CDR1 and CDR2 (germline): KGHSH, LQKENI. With 2 bases removed from V and 2 bases from J, the gap between germline ends came to 12 bases. The CDR3 extends over 15 amino acids. CDR3 region: CASSPFDGSNYGYTF. The DNA of the CDR3 is TGTGCCAGCTCACCATTCGACGGAAGCAACTATGGCTACACCTTC.

This clone showed up just once. V usage is TRBV9 and J usage is TRBJ1-1; no definite D call. This CDR3 has 16 amino acids. The V gene lost 3 bases and the J gene lost 2 bases, with 17 bases spanning the gap. The germline gives CDR1 SGDLS, CDR2 YYNGEE. This chain's CDR3 is CASSAPLGLVNTEAFF. For the CDR3, the DNA is TGTGCCAGCAGCGCGCCTTTAGGACTGGTAAACACTGAAGCTTTCTTT.

The chain is built from TRBV6-5 and TRBJ1-4, with unresolved D. The germline CDR1 and CDR2 sequences are MNHEY and SVGAGI. This CDR3 has 14 residues. With 6 bases removed from V and 3 bases from J, the gap between germline ends came to 11 bases. In nucleotides, the CDR3 is TGTGCCAGCAGCCCGACGGACTCTAATGAAAAACTGTTTTTT. This translates into CASSPTDSNEKLFF.